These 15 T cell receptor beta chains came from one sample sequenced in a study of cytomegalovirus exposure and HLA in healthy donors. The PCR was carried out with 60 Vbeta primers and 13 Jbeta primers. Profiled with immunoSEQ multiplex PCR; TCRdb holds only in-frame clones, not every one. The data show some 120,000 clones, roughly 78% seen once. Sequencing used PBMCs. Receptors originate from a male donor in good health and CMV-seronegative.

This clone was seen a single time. This CDR3 is CASSFTWTASGYTF. The CDR3 DNA reads TGTGCCAGCAGCTTCACTTGGACGGCTAGCGGCTACACCTTC. J is TRBJ1-2 and V is TRBV7-2; D not resolved. The V and J ends lost 3 bases and 8 bases respectively, with 16 bases between them. The CDR3 spans 14 residues. Per the germline V gene, CDR1 is SGHTA and CDR2 is FQGNSA.

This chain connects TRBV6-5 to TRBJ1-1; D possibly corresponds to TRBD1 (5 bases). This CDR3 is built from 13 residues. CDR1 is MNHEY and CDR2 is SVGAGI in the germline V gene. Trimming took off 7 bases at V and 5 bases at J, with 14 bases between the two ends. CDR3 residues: CASTPPGRTEAFF. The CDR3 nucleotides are TGTGCCAGCACCCCCCCAGGGCGGACTGAAGCTTTCTTT.

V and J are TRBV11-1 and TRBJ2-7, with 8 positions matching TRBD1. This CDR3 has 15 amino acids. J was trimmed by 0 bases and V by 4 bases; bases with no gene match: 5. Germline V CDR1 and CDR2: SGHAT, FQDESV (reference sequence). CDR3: CASSSRDRSSYEQYF. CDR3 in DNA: TGTGCCAGCAGCTCCCGGGACAGGAGCTCCTACGAGCAGTACTTC.

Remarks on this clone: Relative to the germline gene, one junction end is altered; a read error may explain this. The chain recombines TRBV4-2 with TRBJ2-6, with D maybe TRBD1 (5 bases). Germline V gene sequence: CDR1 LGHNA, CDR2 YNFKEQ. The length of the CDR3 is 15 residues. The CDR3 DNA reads TGTGCCAGCAGCCAACAGGGCTCTGGGGCCAACGGCCTGACTTTC. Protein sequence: CASSQQGSGANGLTF.

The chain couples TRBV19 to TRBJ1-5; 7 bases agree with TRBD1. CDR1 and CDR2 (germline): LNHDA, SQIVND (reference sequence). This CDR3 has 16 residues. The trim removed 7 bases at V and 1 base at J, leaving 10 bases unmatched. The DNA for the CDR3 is TGTGCCAGTAACCCCCCTAGGGGGCAGAGCAATCAGCCCCAGCATTTT. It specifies CASNPPRGQSNQPQHF.

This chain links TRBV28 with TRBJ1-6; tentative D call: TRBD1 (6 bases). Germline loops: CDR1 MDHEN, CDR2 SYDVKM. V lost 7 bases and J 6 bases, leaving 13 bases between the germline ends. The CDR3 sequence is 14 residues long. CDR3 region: CASIGGGFNSPLHF. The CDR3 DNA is TGTGCCAGCATAGGCGGGGGCTTTAATTCACCCCTCCACTTT. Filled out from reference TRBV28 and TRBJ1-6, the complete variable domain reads DVKVTQSSRYLVKRTGEKVFLECVQDMDHENMFWYRQDPGLGLRLIYFSYDVKMKEKGDIPEGYSVSREKKERFSLILESASTNQTSMYLCASIGGGFNSPLHFGNGTRLTVT.

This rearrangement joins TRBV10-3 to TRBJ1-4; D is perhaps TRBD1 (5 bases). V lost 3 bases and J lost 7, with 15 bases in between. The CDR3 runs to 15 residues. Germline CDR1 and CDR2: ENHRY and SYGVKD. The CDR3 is CAISEGSAGREKLFF. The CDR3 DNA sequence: TGTGCCATCAGTGAAGGTTCGGCAGGGCGTGAAAAACTGTTTTTT.

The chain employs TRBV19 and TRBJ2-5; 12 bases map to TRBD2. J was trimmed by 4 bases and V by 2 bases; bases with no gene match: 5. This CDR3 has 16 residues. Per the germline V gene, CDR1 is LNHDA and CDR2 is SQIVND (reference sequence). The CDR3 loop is CASSIRALAGGETQYF. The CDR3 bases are TGTGCCAGTAGTATAAGGGCACTAGCGGGAGGAGAGACCCAGTACTTC.

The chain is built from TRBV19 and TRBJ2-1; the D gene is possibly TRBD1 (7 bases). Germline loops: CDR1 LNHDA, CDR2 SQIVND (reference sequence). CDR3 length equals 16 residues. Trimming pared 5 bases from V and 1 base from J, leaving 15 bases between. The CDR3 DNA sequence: TGTGCCAGTAGTGTCCCACAGGGGACTTCCTACAATGAGCAGTTCTTC. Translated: CASSVPQGTSYNEQFF.

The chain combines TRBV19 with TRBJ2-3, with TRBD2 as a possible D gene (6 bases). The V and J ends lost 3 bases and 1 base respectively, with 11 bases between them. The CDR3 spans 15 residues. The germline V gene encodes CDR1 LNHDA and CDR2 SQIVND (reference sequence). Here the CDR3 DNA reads TGTGCCAGTAGTATCTTCCCTAGCGGCACAGATACGCAGTATTTT. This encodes CASSIFPSGTDTQYF.

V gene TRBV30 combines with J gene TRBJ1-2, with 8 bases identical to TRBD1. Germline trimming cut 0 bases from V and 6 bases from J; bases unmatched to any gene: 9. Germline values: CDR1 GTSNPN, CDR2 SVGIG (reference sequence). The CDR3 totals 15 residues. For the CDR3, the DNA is TGTGCCTGGAGTGTAATGGGTCAGGGGGCGGATGGCTACACCTTC. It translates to CAWSVMGQGADGYTF.

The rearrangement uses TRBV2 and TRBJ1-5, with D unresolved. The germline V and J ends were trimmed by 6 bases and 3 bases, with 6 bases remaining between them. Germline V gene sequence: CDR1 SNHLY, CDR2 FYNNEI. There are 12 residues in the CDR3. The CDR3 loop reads CASSEDNQPQHF. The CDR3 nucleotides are TGTGCCAGCAGCGAGGACAATCAGCCCCAGCATTTT. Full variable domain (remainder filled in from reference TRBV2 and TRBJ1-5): EPEVTQTPSHQVTQMGQEVILRCVPISNHLYFYWYRQILGQKVEFLVSFYNNEISEKSEIFDDQFSVERPDGSNFTLKIRSTKLEDSAMYFCASSEDNQPQHFGDGTRLSIL.

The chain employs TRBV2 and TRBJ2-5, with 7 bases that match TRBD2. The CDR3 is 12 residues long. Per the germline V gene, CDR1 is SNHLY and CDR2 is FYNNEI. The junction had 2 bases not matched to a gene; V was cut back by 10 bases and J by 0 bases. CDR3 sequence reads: CATAGDQETQYF. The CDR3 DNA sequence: TGTGCCACCGCGGGAGACCAAGAGACCCAGTACTTC. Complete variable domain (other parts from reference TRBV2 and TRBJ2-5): EPEVTQTPSHQVTQMGQEVILRCVPISNHLYFYWYRQILGQKVEFLVSFYNNEISEKSEIFDDQFSVERPDGSNFTLKIRSTKLEDSAMYFCATAGDQETQYFGPGTRLLVL.

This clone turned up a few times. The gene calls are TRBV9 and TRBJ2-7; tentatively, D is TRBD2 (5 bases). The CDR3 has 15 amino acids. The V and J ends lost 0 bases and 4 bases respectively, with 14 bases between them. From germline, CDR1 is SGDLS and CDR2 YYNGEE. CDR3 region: CASSVDPSPGYEQYF. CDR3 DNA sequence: TGTGCCAGCAGCGTAGACCCCAGCCCGGGGTACGAGCAGTACTTC. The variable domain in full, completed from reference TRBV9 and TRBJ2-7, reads DSGVTQTPKHLITATGQRVTLRCSPRSGDLSVYWYQQSLDQGLQFLIQYYNGEERAKGNILERFSAQQFPDLHSELNLSSLELGDSALYFCASSVDPSPGYEQYFGPGTRLTVT.

The CDR3 coding sequence is TGCGCCAGCAGCCAAGATCGGGGAGACAATCTAGCCAAAAACATTCAGTACTTC. It yields the protein CASSQDRGDNLAKNIQYF. This chain links TRBV4-3 with TRBJ2-4; a possible D gene is TRBD2 (5 bases). V dropped 0 bases and J dropped 0 bases, with 15 bases sitting between them. Germline CDR1 reads LGHNA; CDR2 reads YSLEER. This CDR3 comprises 18 residues.